The T cell receptor (beta chain) described here comes from a study of blood T cell repertoires in COVID-19. For the study at large: T cells, B-cell-depleted T cells, or PBMCs supplied cDNA or gDNA.

For this clone: The junction does not match germline at one end; this may be a read error.

Germline V CDR1 and CDR2: LNHDA, SQIVND (reference sequence). The CDR3 spans 14 residues. Authors' analysis steps: Cell counts per sample came from amplifying reference gene primers. Produced via immunoSEQ multiplex PCR; TCRdb's table is partial and in-frame only. V and J calls and clone size are given by that table; D and trimming were obtained from the DNA. The profile shows over 70,000 clones, approximately 76% of them singletons. The chain has TRBV19 and TRBJ1-2; maybe TRBD1 (5 bases). Material for sequencing was peripheral blood. The TCR comes from a man aged 65 to 85 with acute or convalescent COVID-19. CDR3 bases: TGTGCCAGTAGTGTAGACAGACATTCTATGGGCTACACCTTC. Its translation: CASSVDRHSMGYTF.